This TCR beta chain was sequenced for a study of T cells after yellow fever vaccination. This CDR3 spans 14 amino acids. V lost 0 bases, J lost 1 base, and 5 bases lay in between. CDR1 and CDR2 from the germline V gene are LNHNV and YYDKDF (reference sequence). One entry per CDR3 protein results from TCRdb running MiXCR on the 5' RACE reads. The table shows 500,000 to 550,000 distinct CDR3 sequences, with less than 25% occurring only once. This clonotype appeared a few times. This sample comprised PBMCs, obtained less than 25 days after the first yellow fever vaccination. The chain couples TRBV15 to TRBJ2-3; D remains unclear. This clonotype was obtained from a man aged 18 to 30 who received the YFV17D yellow fever vaccine. CDR3 in DNA: TGTGCCACCAGCAGAGATGTGGGCACAGATACGCAGTATTTT. Amino acid sequence: CATSRDVGTDTQYF. The variable domain in full, completed from reference TRBV15 and TRBJ2-3, reads DAMVIQNPRYQVTQFGKPVTLSCSQTLNHNVMYWYQQKSSQAPKLLFHYYDKDFNNEADTPDNFQSRRPNTSFCFLDIRSPGLGDTAMYLCATSRDVGTDTQYFGPGTRLTVL.